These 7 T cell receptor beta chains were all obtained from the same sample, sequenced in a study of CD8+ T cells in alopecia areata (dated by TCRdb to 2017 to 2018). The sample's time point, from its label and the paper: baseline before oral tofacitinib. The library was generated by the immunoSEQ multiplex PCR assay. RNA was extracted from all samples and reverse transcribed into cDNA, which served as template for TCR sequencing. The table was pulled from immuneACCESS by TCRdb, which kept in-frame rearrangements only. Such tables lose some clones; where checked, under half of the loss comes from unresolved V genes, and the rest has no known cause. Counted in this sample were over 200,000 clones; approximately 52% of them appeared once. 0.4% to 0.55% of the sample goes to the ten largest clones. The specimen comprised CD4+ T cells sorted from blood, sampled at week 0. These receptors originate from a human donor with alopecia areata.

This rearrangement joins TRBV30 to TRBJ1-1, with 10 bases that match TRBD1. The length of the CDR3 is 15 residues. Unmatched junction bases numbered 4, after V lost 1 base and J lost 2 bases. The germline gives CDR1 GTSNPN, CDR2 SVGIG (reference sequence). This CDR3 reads CAWSGDRGGNTEAFF. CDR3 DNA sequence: TGTGCCTGGAGTGGGGACAGGGGAGGCAACACTGAAGCTTTCTTT.

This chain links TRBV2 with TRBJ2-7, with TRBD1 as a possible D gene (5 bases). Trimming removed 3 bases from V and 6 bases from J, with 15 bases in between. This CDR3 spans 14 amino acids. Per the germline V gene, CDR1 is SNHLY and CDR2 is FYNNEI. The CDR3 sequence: CASSEQGYSLEQYF. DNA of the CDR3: TGTGCCAGCAGTGAGCAGGGTTACTCCCTCGAGCAGTACTTC.

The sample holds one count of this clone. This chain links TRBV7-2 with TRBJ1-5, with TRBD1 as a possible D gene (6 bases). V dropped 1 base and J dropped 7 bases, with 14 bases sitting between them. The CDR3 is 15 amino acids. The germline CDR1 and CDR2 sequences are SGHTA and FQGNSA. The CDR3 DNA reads TGTGCCAGCAGCTTAGTTGGGGGGCAGTTCCAGCCCCAGCATTTT. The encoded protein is CASSLVGGQFQPQHF.

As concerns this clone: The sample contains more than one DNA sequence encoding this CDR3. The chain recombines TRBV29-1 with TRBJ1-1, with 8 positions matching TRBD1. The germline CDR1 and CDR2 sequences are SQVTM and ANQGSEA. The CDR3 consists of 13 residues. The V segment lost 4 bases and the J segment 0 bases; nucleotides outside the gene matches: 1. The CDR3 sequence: CSVGTGMNTEAFF. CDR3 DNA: TGCAGCGTTGGGACAGGGATGAACACTGAAGCTTTCTTT.

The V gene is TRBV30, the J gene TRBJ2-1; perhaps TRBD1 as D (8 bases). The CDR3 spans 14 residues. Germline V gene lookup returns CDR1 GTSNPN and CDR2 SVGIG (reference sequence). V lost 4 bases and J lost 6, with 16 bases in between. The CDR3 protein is CAWTLDREGNEQFF. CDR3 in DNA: TGTGCCTGGACCCTGGACAGGGAGGGCAATGAGCAGTTCTTC.

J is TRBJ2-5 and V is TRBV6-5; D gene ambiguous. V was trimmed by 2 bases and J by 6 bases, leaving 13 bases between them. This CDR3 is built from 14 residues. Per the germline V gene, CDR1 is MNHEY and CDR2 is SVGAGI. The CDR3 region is CASSYGRAEKTQYF. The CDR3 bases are TGTGCCAGCAGTTACGGGCGCGCCGAGAAGACCCAGTACTTC.

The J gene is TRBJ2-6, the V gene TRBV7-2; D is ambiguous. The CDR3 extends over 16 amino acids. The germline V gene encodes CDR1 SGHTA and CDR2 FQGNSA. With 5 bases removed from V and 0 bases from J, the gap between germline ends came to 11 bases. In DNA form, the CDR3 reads TGTGCCAGCAGCACCTCCTTGGGCTCTGGGGCCAACGTCCTGACTTTC. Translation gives CASSTSLGSGANVLTF. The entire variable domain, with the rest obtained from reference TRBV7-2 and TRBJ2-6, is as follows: GAGVSQSPSNKVTEKGKDVELRCDPISGHTALYWYRQSLGQGLEFLIYFQGNSAPDKSGLPSDRFSAERTGGSVSTLTIQRTQQEDSAVYLCASSTSLGSGANVLTFGAGSRLTVL.